The entry that follows covers one T cell receptor (beta chain) sequence. Its antigen remains unknown. This sample was included in a study of cytomegalovirus exposure and HLA in healthy donors. Study-level background: Samples from HLA-typed donors yielded some 85 million unique TCRs in an early data release. Whole-study results and caveats: A few chains linked to CMV were shown in vitro to be specific for CMV antigens. In a later analysis, at a false discovery rate of 0.05, 15,000 to 20,000 TCR beta sequences matched HLA alleles.

The primer mix had 60 Vbeta and 13 Jbeta primers. Data came from immunoSEQ multiplex PCR; TCRdb stores just in-frame clones and leaves some out. Of about 140,000 clones in the sample, about 80% were seen once. V gave up 0 bases and J gave up 6 bases, with 17 bases separating them. The CDR3 has 16 residues. The V gene's germline CDR1 is MGHRA and CDR2 YSYEKL. This TCR was recovered from a male donor in good health and CMV-seronegative. Sequenced input: PBMCs. V is TRBV4-1 and J is TRBJ1-1; D is undetermined. The DNA of the CDR3 is TGCGCCAGCAGCCAAGATGTCCGGGAGGGTAAGGCTGAAGCTTTCTTT. It encodes CASSQDVREGKAEAFF.